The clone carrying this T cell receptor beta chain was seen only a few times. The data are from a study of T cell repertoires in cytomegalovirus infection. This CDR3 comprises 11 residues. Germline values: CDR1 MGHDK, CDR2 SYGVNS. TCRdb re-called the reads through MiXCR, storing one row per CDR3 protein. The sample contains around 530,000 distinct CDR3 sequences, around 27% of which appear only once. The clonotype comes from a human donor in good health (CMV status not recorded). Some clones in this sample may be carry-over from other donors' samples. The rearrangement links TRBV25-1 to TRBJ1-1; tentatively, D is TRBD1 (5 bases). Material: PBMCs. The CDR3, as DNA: TGTGCGTCGGGGGTGAACACTGAAGCTTTCTTT. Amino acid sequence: CASGVNTEAFF.